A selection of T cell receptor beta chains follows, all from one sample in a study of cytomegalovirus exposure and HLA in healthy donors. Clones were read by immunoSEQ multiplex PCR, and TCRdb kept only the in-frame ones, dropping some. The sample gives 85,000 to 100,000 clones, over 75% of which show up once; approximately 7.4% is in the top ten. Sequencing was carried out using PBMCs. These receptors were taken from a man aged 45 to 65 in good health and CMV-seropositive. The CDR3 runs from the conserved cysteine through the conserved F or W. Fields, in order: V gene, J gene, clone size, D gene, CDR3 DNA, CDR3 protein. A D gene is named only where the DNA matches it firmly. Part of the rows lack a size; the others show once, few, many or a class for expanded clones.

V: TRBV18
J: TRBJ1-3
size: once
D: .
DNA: TGTGCCAGCTCACCAAATAGAGTTCTTTCTGGAAACACCATATATTTT
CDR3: CASSPNRVLSGNTIYF

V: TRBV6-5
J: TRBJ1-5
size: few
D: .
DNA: TGTGCCGGCGGGACCTCGGAACAGCCCCAGCATTTT
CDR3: CAGGTSEQPQHF

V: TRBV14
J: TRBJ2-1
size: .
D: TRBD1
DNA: TGTGCCAGCAGCCAATCCGGGACAGGGATTTCCTACAATGAGCAGTTCTTC
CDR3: CASSQSGTGISYNEQFF

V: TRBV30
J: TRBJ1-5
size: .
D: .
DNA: TGTGCCTGGAGCCCAGGGGCGCGGAGCAATCAGCCCCAGCATTTT
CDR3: CAWSPGARSNQPQHF

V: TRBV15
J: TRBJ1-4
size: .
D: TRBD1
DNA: TGTGCCACCAGCAAATATGGGACACAGGGGGATGAAAAACTGTTTTTT
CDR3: CATSKYGTQGDEKLFF

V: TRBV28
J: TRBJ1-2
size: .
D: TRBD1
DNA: TGTGCCAGCAGCCTACAACCCGGGACAGGCTATGGCTACACCTTC
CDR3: CASSLQPGTGYGYTF

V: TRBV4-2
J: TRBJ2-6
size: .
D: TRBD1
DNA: TGTGCCAGCAGCCAACGGACAGGGGCCGGGGCCAACGTCCTGACTTTC
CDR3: CASSQRTGAGANVLTF

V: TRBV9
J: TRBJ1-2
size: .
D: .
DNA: TGTGCCAGCAGCTCAATAGGGGCCTACTATGGCTACACCTTC
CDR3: CASSSIGAYYGYTF

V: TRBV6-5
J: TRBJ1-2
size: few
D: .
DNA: TGTGCCAGCGGGCAAAACTATGGCTACACCTTC
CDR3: CASGQNYGYTF

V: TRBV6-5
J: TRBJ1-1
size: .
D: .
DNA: TGTGCCAGCAGTTACACCGATAGTGAAGCTTTCTTT
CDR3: CASSYTDSEAFF

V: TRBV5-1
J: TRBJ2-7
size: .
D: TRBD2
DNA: TGCGCCAGCAGCATGACTAGCGGGGGTTACGAGCAGTACTTC
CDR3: CASSMTSGGYEQYF

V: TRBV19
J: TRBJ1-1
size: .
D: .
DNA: TGTGCCAGTAGTATTGACACTTCGAACACTGAAGCTTTCTTT
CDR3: CASSIDTSNTEAFF

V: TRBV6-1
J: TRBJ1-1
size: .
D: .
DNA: TGTGCCAGCAGTGAACTGGGCATGAACACTGAAGCTTTCTTT
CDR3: CASSELGMNTEAFF

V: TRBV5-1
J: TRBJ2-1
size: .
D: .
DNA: TGCGCCAGCAGCCTTTATTACAATGAGCAGTTCTTC
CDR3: CASSLYYNEQFF

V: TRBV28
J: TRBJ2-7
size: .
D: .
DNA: TGTGCCAGCAGTACAACGACAGTACCCTACGAGCAGTACTTC
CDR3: CASSTTTVPYEQYF

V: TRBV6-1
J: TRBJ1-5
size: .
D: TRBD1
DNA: TGTGCCAGCAGTGACGGGACAGGGGGCTATAGCAATCAGCCCCAGCATTTT
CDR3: CASSDGTGGYSNQPQHF

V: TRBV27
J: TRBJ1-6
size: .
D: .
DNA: TGTGCCAGCAGCAAGGTGCCTCAGGGATCGGAGTCACCCCTCCACTTT
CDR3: CASSKVPQGSESPLHF

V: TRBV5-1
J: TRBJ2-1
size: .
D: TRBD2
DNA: TGCGCCAGCAGCTCCGGGGTGGCTAGCGGGGTGGATGAGCAGTTCTTC
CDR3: CASSSGVASGVDEQFF

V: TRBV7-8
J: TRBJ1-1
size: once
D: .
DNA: TGTGCCAGCAGCCCGGCCAGGGGTGCAACTGAAGCTTTCTTT
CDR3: CASSPARGATEAFF

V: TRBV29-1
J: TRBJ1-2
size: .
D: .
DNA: TGCAGCGCCCTGACAGGACTCTATGGCTACACCTTC
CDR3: CSALTGLYGYTF

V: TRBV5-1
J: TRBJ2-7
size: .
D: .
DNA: TGCGCCAGCAGCTTTGGTAGCGATAACGAGCAGTACTTC
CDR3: CASSFGSDNEQYF

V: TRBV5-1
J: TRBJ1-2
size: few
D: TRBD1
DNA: TGCGCCAGCAGCTCTCAACCGGGACAGGGGGAAGGAACCTATGGCTACACCTTC
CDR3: CASSSQPGQGEGTYGYTF

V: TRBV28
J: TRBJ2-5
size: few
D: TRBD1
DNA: TGTGCCAGCAGTTTGGGGACAGGAAGGCAGGAGCAGTACTTC
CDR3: CASSLGTGRQEQYF

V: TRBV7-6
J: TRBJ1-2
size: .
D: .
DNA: TGTGCCAGCAGCTTAGGGGCAGGGTGGGGCTACACCTTC
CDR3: CASSLGAGWGYTF

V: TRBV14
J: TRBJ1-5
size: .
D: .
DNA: TGTGCCAGCAGCCAAGGCCCCACAGGGTTGGATCAGCCCCAGCATTTT
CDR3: CASSQGPTGLDQPQHF

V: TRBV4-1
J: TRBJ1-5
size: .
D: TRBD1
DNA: TGCGCCAGCAGCCCAGGACAGGGTAATATTCAGCACCAGCATTTT
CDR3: CASSPGQGNIQHQHF

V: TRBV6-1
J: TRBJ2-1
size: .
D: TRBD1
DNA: TGTGCCAGCAGTGAAACCGGGACAGGGGGCTTGGATGAGCAGTTCTTC
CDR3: CASSETGTGGLDEQFF

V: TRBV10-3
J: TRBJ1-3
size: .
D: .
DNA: TGTGCCATCAGCGATGACAGCGACTCTGGAAACACCATATATTTT
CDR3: CAISDDSDSGNTIYF